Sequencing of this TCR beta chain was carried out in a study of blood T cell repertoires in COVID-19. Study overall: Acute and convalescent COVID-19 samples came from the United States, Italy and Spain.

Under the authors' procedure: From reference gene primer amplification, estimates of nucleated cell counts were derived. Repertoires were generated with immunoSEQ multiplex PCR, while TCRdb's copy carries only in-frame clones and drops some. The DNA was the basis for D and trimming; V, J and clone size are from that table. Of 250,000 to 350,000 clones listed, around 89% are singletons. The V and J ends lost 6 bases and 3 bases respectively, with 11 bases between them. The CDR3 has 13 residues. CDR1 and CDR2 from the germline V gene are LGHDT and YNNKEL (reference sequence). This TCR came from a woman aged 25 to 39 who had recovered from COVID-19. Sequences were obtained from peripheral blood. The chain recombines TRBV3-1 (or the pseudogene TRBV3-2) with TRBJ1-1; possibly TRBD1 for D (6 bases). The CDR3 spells CASRTEGDTEAFF. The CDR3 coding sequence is TGTGCCAGCAGAACCGAGGGGGACACTGAAGCTTTCTTT.